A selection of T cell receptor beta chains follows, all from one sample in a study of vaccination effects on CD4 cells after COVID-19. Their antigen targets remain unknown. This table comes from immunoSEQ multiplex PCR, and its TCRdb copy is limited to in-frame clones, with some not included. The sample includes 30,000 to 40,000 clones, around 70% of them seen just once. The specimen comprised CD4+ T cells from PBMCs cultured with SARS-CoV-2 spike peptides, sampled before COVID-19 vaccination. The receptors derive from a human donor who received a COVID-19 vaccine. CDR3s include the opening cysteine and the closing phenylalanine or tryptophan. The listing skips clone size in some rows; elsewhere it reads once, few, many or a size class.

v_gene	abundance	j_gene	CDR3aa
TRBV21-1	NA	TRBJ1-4	CASSKGVRGPEKLFF
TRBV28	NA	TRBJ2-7	CASSLWGTGRGDEQYF
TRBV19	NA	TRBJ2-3	CASSTSGGLRTDTQYF
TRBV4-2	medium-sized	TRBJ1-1	CASSQDLWTNTEAFF
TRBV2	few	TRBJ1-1	CARKNTGDTEAFF
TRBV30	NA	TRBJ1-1	CAWSFIGQGEAFF
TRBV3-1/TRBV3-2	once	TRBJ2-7	CASSQVGSVSYEQYF
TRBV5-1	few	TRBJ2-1	CASSLGQGDNEQFF
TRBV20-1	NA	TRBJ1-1	CSARGQGTFF
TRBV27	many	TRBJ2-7	CASSLFYASGEQYF
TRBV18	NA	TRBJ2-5	CASSPDRGPRETQYF
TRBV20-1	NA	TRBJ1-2	CSATNRGGYTF
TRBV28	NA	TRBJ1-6	CASSLSAGVSPLHF
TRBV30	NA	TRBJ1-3	CAWTLQGVGNTIYF
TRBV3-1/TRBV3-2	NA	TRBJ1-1	CASSPRWGIEAFF
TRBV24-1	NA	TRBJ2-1	CATSDGAADRYNEQFF
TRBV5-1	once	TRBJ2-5	CASRSGTGLGQETQYF
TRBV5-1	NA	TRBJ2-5	CASSWGDGAYF
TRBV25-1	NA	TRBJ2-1	CASSEEGGGTDNEQFF
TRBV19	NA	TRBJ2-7	CASSIRGFYEQYF
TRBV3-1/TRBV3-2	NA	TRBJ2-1	CASVLAGDSNEQFF
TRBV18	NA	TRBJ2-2	CASSRGPGDTGELFF
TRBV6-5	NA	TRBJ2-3	CASIPPGPPSDTQYF
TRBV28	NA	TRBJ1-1	CASSLRVSEAFF
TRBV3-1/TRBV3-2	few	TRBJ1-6	CASRETGTGYSPLHF
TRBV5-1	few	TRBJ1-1	CASSLAGGVGLNTEAFF
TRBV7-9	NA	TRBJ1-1	CASSRQGNTEAFF
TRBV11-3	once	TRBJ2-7	CASSRGVAGVLYF
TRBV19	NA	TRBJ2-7	CASSTTGIYEQYF
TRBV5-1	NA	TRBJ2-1	CASNRLAGGPGSYNEQFF
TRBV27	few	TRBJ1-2	CASSLDGHYGYTF
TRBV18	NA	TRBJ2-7	CASSPGGLHSGEQYF
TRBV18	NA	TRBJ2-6	CASSPSVTGANVLTF
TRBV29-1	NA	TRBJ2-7	CSVGSGGAFYEQYF
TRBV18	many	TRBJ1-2	CASSDNNYGYTF
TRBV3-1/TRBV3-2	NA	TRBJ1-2	CASSQERGYDYGYTF
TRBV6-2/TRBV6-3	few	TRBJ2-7	CASSREDTPYEQYF
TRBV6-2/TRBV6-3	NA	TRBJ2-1	CASSYSRGGAYNEQFF
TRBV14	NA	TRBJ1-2	CASSQRGRGGGYTF
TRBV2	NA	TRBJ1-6	CATTQGNSPLHF